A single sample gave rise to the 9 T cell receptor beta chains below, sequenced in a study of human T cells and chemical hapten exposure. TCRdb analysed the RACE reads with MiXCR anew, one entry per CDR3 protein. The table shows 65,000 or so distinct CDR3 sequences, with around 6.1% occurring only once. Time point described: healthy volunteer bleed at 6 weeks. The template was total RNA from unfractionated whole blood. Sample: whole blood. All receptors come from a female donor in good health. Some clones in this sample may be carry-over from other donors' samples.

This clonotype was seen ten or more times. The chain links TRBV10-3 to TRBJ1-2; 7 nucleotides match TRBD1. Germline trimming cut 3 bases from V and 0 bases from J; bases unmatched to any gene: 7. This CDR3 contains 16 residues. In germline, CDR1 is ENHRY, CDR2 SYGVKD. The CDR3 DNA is TGTGCCATCAGTGATGACACAGGGGCCGCTAACTATGGCTACACCTTC. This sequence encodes CAISDDTGAANYGYTF.

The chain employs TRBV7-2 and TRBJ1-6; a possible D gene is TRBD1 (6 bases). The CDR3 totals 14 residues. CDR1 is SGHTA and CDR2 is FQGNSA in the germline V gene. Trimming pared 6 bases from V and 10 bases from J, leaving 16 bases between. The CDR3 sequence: CASRRRGVRSPLHF. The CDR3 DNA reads TGTGCCAGCAGACGTAGGGGGGTCCGGTCACCCCTCCACTTT.

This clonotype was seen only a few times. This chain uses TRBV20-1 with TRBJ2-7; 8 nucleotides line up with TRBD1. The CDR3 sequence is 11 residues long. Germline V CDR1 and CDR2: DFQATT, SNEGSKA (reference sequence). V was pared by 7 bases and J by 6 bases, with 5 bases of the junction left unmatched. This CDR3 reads CSGATGVEQYF. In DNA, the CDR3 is TGCAGTGGCGCGACAGGGGTCGAGCAGTACTTC.

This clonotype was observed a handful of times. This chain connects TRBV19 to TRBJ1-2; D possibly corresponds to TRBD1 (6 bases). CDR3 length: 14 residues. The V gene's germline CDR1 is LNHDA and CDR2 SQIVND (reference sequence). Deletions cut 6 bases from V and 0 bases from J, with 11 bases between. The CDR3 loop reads CASSQGSANYGYTF. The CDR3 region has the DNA TGTGCCAGTAGCCAGGGGTCAGCTAACTATGGCTACACCTTC.

CDR3 nucleotide sequence: TGTGCCAGCAGAGCTAGCGGCCGATCTGGCGATACGCAGTATTTT. It specifies CASRASGRSGDTQYF. The V gene is TRBV28, the J gene TRBJ2-3, with 7 positions matching TRBD2. CDR3 length equals 15 residues. Germline V gene sequence: CDR1 MDHEN, CDR2 SYDVKM. The V and J ends lost 6 bases and 6 bases, in that order; junction bases with no gene match: 12.

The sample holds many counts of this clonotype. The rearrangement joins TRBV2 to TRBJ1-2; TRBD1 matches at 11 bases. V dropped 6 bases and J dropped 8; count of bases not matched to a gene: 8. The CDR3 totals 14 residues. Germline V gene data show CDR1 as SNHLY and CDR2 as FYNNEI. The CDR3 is CASRTGTGGYGYTF. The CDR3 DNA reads TGTGCCAGCAGGACCGGGACAGGGGGATACGGCTACACCTTC.

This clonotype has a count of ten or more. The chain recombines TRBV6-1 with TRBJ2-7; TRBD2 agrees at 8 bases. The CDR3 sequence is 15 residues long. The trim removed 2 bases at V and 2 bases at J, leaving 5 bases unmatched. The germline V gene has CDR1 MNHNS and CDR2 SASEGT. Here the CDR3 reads CASSELAGATYEQYF. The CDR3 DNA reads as TGTGCCAGCAGTGAACTAGCGGGTGCTACCTACGAGCAGTACTTC.

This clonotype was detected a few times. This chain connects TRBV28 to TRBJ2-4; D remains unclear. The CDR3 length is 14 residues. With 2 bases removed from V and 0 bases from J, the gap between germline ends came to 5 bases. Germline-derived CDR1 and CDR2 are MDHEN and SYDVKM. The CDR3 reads CASSLDLAKNIQYF. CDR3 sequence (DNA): TGTGCCAGCAGTTTAGACCTAGCCAAAAACATTCAGTACTTC. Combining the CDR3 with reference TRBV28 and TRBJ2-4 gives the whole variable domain DVKVTQSSRYLVKRTGEKVFLECVQDMDHENMFWYRQDPGLGLRLIYFSYDVKMKEKGDIPEGYSVSREKKERFSLILESASTNQTSMYLCASSLDLAKNIQYFGAGTRLSVL.

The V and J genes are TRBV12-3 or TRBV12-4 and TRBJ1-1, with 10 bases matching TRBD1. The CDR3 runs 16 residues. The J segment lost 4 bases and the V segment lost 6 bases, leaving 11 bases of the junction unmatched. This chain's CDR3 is CASSSRTGGFATEAFF. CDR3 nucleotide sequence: TGTGCCAGCAGCTCTAGGACAGGGGGTTTTGCCACTGAAGCTTTCTTT.